This T cell receptor (beta chain) was obtained from a study of blood T cell repertoires in COVID-19. Study-wide background: Acute-phase and convalescent COVID-19 samples originated in the United States, Italy and Spain. Nucleic acid was either cDNA or gDNA, and it came from T cells, B-cell-depleted T cells, or PBMCs.

In the authors' workflow: Reference gene primer amplification gave estimated nucleated cell counts. Some clones are missing from TCRdb's copy, which holds only in-frame ones; the method was immunoSEQ multiplex PCR. V, J and clone size are taken as reported in that table, and D and trimming were inferred from the DNA itself. The data show about 270,000 clones, less than 90% seen once. Seattle patients were enrolled while actively infected and followed longitudinally. Sample: peripheral blood. The TCR originated in a woman aged 30 to 39 with COVID-19, enrolled during active disease.

As DNA, the CDR3 is TGTGCCACCAGCCCTGACAGGCATAATGGCTACACCTTC. It yields the protein CATSPDRHNGYTF. The chain employs TRBV15 and TRBJ1-2; D possibly corresponds to TRBD1 (6 bases). Trimming removed 5 bases at V and 6 bases at J, with 13 bases between. The CDR3 contains 13 residues. Germline lookup yields CDR1 LNHNV and CDR2 YYDKDF (reference sequence). The entire variable domain, with the rest obtained from reference TRBV15 and TRBJ1-2, is as follows: DAMVIQNPRYQVTQFGKPVTLSCSQTLNHNVMYWYQQKSSQAPKLLFHYYDKDFNNEADTPDNFQSRRPNTSFCFLDIRSPGLGDTAMYLCATSPDRHNGYTFGSGTRLTVV.